This TCR beta chain was captured by sequencing in a study of cytomegalovirus exposure and HLA in healthy donors. Study-wide background: HLA-typed donors were the source of roughly 85 million unique TCRs held in an early data release.

As regards this clone: Antigen specificity is unknown.

Germline CDR1 MDHEN, CDR2 SYDVKM. V shed 5 bases and J shed 4 bases, with 6 bases lying between them. This CDR3 has 12 residues. Amplification used 60 Vbeta primers and 13 Jbeta primers. As originally analysed: An analysis that came later counted tens of millions of unique TCR beta chains, approximately 9.9 million shared. Some clones are missing from TCRdb's copy, which holds only in-frame ones; the method was immunoSEQ multiplex PCR. The V and J calls and the clone size are those of that table, but D and trimming were determined from the DNA. This table lists about 130,000 clones. General study points: Researchers reported in a later analysis that common viral pathogens appeared linked to several top clusters. Earlier analysis found most TCR beta V segments productive about 87% or about 30% of the time.

The clonotype comes from a woman aged 55 to 70 in good health and CMV-seronegative. This rearrangement joins TRBV28 to TRBJ1-3, with D uncertain. Sample: PBMCs. CDR3 amino acids: CASSPQGNTIYF. CDR3 nucleotide sequence: TGTGCCAGCAGTCCCCAAGGAAACACCATATATTTT.